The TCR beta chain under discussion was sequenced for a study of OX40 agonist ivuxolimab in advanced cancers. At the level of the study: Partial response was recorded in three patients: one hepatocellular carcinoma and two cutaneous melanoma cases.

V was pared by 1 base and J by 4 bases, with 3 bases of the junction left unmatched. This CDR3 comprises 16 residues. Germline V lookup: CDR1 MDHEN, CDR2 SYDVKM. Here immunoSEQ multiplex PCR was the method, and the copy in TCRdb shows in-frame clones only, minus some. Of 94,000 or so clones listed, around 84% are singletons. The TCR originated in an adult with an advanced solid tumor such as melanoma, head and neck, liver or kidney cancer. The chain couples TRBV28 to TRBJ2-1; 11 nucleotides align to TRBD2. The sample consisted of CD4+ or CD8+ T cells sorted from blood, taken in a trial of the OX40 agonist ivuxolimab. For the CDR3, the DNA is TGTGCCAGCAGTTTATCTCTAGCGGGGGGATACAATGAGCAGTTCTTC. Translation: CASSLSLAGGYNEQFF.